A single sample is the source of the 7 T cell receptor beta chains below, sequenced in a study of siplizumab effects on memory and regulatory T cells (dated by TCRdb to between 2019 and 2020). Libraries came from the immunoSEQ multiplex PCR assay. TCRdb carries this immuneACCESS record with in-frame sequences only. Its versions omit some clonotypes, under half of them owing to an unresolved V gene in the studies checked, with the rest unexplained. This sample holds about 87,000 clones; about 91% were observed only once. Approximately 1.4% of the sample is held by the ten biggest clonotypes. Specimen: Tregs sorted from blood. These receptors were taken from a human donor in good health.

This clone has a single count. This chain joins TRBV11-2 and TRBJ2-7, with 8 bases identical to TRBD1. In germline, CDR1 is SGHAT, CDR2 FQNNGV. The CDR3 extends over 14 amino acids. V lost 4 bases, J lost 3 bases, and 5 bases stayed unmatched. The CDR3 loop is CASSSGQGYYEQYF. The CDR3 nucleotides read TGTGCCAGCAGCTCAGGACAGGGTTACTACGAGCAGTACTTC.

The rearrangement uses TRBV28 and TRBJ2-7; D is unclear. Germline values: CDR1 MDHEN, CDR2 SYDVKM. V shed 5 bases and J shed 3 bases, with 17 bases lying between them. The CDR3 loop spans 15 amino acids. This chain's CDR3 is CASSRPRPSLYEQYF. Written as DNA, the CDR3 is TGTGCCAGCAGTCGCCCCAGACCCAGTCTCTACGAGCAGTACTTC.

V gene TRBV7-9 combines with J gene TRBJ2-7, with D perhaps matching TRBD1 (6 bases). Trimming took off 5 bases at V and 2 bases at J, with 16 bases between the two ends. The germline V gene encodes CDR1 SEHNR and CDR2 FQNEAQ (reference sequence). This CDR3 has 15 amino acids. The CDR3 nucleotides read TGTGCCAGCAGCCCTGACGGGACAATACCCTACGAGCAGTACTTC. Amino acid sequence: CASSPDGTIPYEQYF.

V usage is TRBV7-9 and J usage is TRBJ1-4; the match to TRBD1 covers 8 bases. The V gene's germline CDR1 is SEHNR and CDR2 FQNEAQ (reference sequence). V was pared by 5 bases and J by 7 bases, with 18 bases of the junction left unmatched. This CDR3 spans 18 amino acids. The CDR3 bases are TGTGCCAGCAGCCTAAGCCGGACAGGGACGTCGATGGGTGAAAAACTGTTTTTT. It codes for CASSLSRTGTSMGEKLFF.

The rearrangement uses TRBV11-3 and TRBJ2-7, with 7 bases aligning to TRBD1. With 6 bases clipped from V and 3 bases from J, the junction kept 8 bases outside the gene matches. The CDR3 contains 14 residues. Germline V gene sequence: CDR1 SGHNT, CDR2 YENEEA. CDR3 sequence: CASSPGTADYEQYF. The CDR3 bases are TGTGCCAGCAGTCCAGGGACAGCAGACTACGAGCAGTACTTC.

This clone occurred a few times. The chain links TRBV5-1 to TRBJ1-1; D remains unclear. Per the germline V gene, CDR1 is SGHRS and CDR2 is YFSETQ. The CDR3 extends over 16 amino acids. With 0 bases removed from V and 3 bases from J, the gap between germline ends came to 15 bases. CDR3 residues: CASSLVTVSRHTEAFF. CDR3 coding DNA: TGCGCCAGCAGCTTGGTTACAGTATCGAGGCACACTGAAGCTTTCTTT.

This chain connects TRBV6-6 to TRBJ1-1; D uncertain. V shed 6 bases and J shed 0 bases, with 8 bases lying between them. The CDR3 has 13 residues. The germline V gene has CDR1 MNHNY and CDR2 SVGAGI (reference sequence). CDR3 sequence (DNA): TGTGCCAGCAGCTCCCCCTTGAACACTGAAGCTTTCTTT. It codes for CASSSPLNTEAFF.